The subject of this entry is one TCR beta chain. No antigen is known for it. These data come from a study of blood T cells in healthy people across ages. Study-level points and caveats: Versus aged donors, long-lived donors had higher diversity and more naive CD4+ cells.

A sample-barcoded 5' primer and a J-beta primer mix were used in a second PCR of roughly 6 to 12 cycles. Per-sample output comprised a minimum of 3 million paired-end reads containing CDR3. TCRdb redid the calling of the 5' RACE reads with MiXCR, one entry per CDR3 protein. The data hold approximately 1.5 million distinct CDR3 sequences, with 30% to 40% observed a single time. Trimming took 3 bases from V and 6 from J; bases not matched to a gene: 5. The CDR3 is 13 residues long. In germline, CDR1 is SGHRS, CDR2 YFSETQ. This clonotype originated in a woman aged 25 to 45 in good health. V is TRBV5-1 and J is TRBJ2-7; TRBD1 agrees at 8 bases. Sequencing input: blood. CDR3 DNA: TGCGCCAGCAGCTGGGGACAGGCGGGCGAGCAGTACTTC. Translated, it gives CASSWGQAGEQYF.